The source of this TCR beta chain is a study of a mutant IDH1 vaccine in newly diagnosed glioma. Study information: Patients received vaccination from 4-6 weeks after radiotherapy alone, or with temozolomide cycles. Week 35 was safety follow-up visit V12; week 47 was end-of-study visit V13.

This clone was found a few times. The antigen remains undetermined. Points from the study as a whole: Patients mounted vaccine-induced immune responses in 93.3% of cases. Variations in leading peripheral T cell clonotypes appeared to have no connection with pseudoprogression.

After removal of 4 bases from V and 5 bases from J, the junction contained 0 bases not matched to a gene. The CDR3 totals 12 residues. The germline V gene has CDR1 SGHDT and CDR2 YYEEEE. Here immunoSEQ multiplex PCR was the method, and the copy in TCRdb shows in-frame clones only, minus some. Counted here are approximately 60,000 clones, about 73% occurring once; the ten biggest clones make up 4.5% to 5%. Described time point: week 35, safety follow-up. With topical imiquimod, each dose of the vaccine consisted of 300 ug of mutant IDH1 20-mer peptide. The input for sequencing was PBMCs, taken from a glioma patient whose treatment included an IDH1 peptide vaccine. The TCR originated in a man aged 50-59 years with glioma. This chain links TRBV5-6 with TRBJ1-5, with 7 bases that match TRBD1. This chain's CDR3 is CASSQGDQPQHF. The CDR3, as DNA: TGTGCCAGCAGCCAGGGGGATCAGCCCCAGCATTTT.